The present entry profiles one TCR beta chain with its context. This clone was counted only a few times. No antigen is known for it. One base away there is no much larger clone; base qualities are not given. Library prep was done by the immunoSEQ multiplex PCR assay. A mixture of 60 forward primers for TCR Vbeta segments and 13 reverse primers for TCR Jbeta segments was used in the multiplex PCR. The CDR3 region of rearranged TCR beta genes was amplified from genomic DNA by a multiplex PCR assay. Amplified TCR beta libraries were sequenced as 87-base-pair reads on the Illumina HiSeq System. From the authors' description of their analysis: A later analysis counted approximately 74 million unique TCR beta chains across the 600 to 850 repertoires, and some 11 million of these chains were shared by at least two donors. To remove PCR and sequencing errors, raw reads were error-corrected and collapsed into unique sequences using a nearest-neighbor algorithm that merged closely related sequences. CDR3 sequences were aligned to IMGT reference sequences to assign V, D and J gene segments. For a sequence to be retained, a match of at least six nucleotides was required to both a V gene segment and a J gene segment. Rearrangements were classified as productive when the CDR3 lacked stop codons and remained in frame with V and J, and all other rearrangements were classified as non-productive. Following IMGT convention, CDR3 was defined as the stretch from the second conserved V-encoded cysteine up to the conserved J-encoded phenylalanine. The earlier analysis of about 590 of the donors excluded sequences that lacked an unambiguous match to a single V gene segment. An earlier analysis of 587 of the donors called V segments functional above 56.7% productive rearrangements and segregating when the between-donor standard deviation exceeded 5%. A statistical classification framework was built to diagnose cytomegalovirus status from the catalog of TCR beta chain sequences. A later analysis assigned V and J genes by comparing TCR nucleotide sequences with IMGT/GENE-DB human TR gene sequences. A later analysis assigned CDR3 sequences and most-parsimonious VDJ recombination scenarios with the TCRdist pipeline. In a later analysis, each TCR beta chain was defined by its CDR3 amino acid sequence together with its V-gene family, and reads without a unique V-gene family were excluded. As a way to deal with suspected cross-contamination and a sequencing artifact, a later analysis dropped 450 to 700 nucleotide sequences that were highly shared and had low generation probability. For each public chain, a later analysis derived a clonal expansion index from normalized ranks of inferred template counts within each repertoire. In a later analysis, generation probabilities were computed with a VDJ recombination model fitted to out-of-frame rearrangements, and the resulting probabilities were checked against IGoR. Hypergeometric tests were used in a later analysis to score TCR-TCR, TCR-HLA and TCR-CMV co-occurrence, with a repertoire-size bias correction applied to the TCR pairs. A later analysis estimated false discovery rates by permuting HLA or CMV assignments 20 times. In a later analysis, co-occurring TCRs were grouped using DBSCAN, and TCRdist sequence similarity was added for clustering within HLA-allele-positive subsets. Repertoires with fewer than 30,000 or more than 120,000 public chains, plus five repertoires with anomalous nucleotide sharing, were excluded from co-occurrence clustering. Held by TCRdb, this immuneACCESS table contains in-frame sequences only and omits some clones. Under half of the omission traces to an unresolved V gene where checked; the cause of the rest is unknown. The DNA gave D and trimming, while V, J and clone size come from that table. The sample table holds tens of thousands of clones, of which less than 80% were seen once. The ten largest clones add up to 20% to 25% of the sample.

V and J are truncated by 6 bases and 5 bases respectively, leaving an intervening sequence of 21 bases. CDR1 and CDR2 are read off the germline V gene (reference sequence) as SEHNR and FQNEAQ. Including cysteine and phenylalanine, the CDR3 has 16 amino acids. Only the CDR3 part of the read is kept: 48 bases, read in frame from the first base. The record originates from a study of cytomegalovirus exposure and HLA in healthy donors (TCRdb year 2017). Concerning the study at large: According to an earlier analysis of several hundred of the donors, 150 million to 200 million T cells yielded over 90 million unique TCR beta sequences and about 280 Gb of sequence data. An earlier analysis of several hundred of the donors applied high-throughput TCR beta sequencing to assess whether each TCR beta V gene segment acted as functional or pseudogenic. To predict cytomegalovirus infection status, the study combined high-throughput TCR immunosequencing, statistical association of individual TCRs with disease status, and machine learning. Of the 350 to 400 genotyped donors, around 81% fell in the genetic ancestry cluster associated with self-reported Caucasian donors. Alongside the repertoire data, information on donor age, sex, ethnicity and CMV serostatus was compiled. An early release covering 550 to 650 HLA-typed donors comprised about 290 gigabases of sequencing data and 85 million to 100 million unique TCR sequences. Rather than using new phenotypic data, the later analysis identified candidate immune exposures from TCR beta sequences and from how often those sequences occurred across donors. Along with the approximately 700-subject first cohort, a separate validation cohort of 120 different subjects was used. Using immunosequencing, the study profiled T cell repertoires from fewer than 850 subjects and related those repertoires to cytomegalovirus serostatus. The aim of the study was to test whether cataloging public T cell receptors could identify signatures of past pathogen exposure. The number of typed donors differed by locus: roughly 620-640 for A, B, C, DRB1 and DQB1; about 520 for DQA1; 606 for DPA1; and some 470 for DPB1. Among several hundred genotyped donors of the cohort, an average of roughly 230,000 unique TCR beta nucleotide sequences was sequenced per donor, of which 15% to 20% were non-productive. HLA typing included class I and class II loci at four-digit resolution. Every repertoire in the discovery cohort had been generated on one and the same sequencing platform. Because of strong linkage in the cohort, roughly five DR-DQ haplotypes were treated as single units for association and clustering. To study patterns of TCR occurrence, a later analysis re-analyzed previously published TCR beta repertoires from under 750 donors and added high-resolution HLA genotyping. In a later genetic analysis, genome-wide SNP genotypes for about 65% of the roughly 700 donors were used, and that subset was treated as a discovery cohort.

In total, approximately 610 healthy bone marrow donors made up the cohort. At the time of sampling, every cohort member was nominally healthy, though immune exposures that went unrecorded were likely present. The donor tested CMV seropositive, placing the donor among the 250 to 300 seropositive members of the cohort. A peripheral blood sample was provided by each donor, and peripheral blood mononuclear cells were used for TCR beta sequencing. Genomic DNA was extracted from the blood cell samples with the Qiagen DNeasy Blood Extraction Kit. The paper as a whole reports these results and caveats: A later analysis found that TCR association rates varied across HLA loci, with DRB1 alleles showing the most associated TCRs and HLA-C alleles the fewest. Strong co-occurrence of HLA alleles, especially DR and DQ, made assigning TCR associations to individual alleles difficult. Most TCR sequences were seen in very few donors, while some public TCRs were found in many individuals. In this cohort, only TCR beta chains were sequenced, and detectable features were limited by the absence of alpha or paired-chain data. Compared with the approximately 600-donor mean, donors in an Asian-associated ancestry cluster had fewer N-insertions in productive TCRs, according to a later genetic analysis. Because HLA typing was missing for some donors at each locus, association tests included only the typed subset. Because the 87-base-pair reads could not distinguish some IMGT-functional V segments, including TRBV6-2 and TRBV6-3, those segments were excluded. A few of the identified cytomegalovirus-associated TCR beta chains were confirmed in vitro to be specific for cytomegalovirus antigens. The authors suggested that the approach could potentially be generalized to other disease states and immunological phenotypes. Because counts were too low, about 18 rarely observed V segments, including chromosome 9 orphons, were excluded from the earlier analysis of a few hundred of the donors. Most CMV-associated TCR beta chains appeared to be HLA-restricted in a later analysis, and the HLA associations seemed to be driven largely by CMV exposure. A later analysis associated around 16,000 TCR beta sequences with specific HLA alleles at a false discovery rate of 0.05. An association between a missense DCLRE1C variant and V-gene and J-gene trimming of TCR beta chains was found in a later genetic analysis and replicated in an independent cohort. A further reported finding was that TCR beta sequences accurately predicted the HLA-A and HLA-B alleles for most subjects in the first cohort. Linkage disequilibrium might explain the correlated functional status among segregating V segments, but an unknown experimental factor could not be ruled out. The classifier was reported to diagnose cytomegalovirus status with high specificity and sensitivity in both the original cohort and the validation cohort. A cluster of highly shared sequence variants was judged likely to be a technical artifact of the sequencing pipeline. Broadly in line with IMGT annotations, most TCR beta V segments showed up in productive rearrangements about 87% or about 30% of the time in an earlier analysis of a few hundred of the donors. The study listed 164 TCR beta chains as associated with cytomegalovirus. In a later analysis, several top co-occurrence clusters were reported to appear linked to parvovirus B19, influenza, CMV and Epstein-Barr virus. Roughly uniform sequencing depth across donors was assumed in presence/absence analyses, although this assumption may not hold. For the cohort, immune exposure information was limited to CMV serostatus. In a later analysis, HLA-associated TCR beta chains showed more clonal expansion and lower generation probabilities than non-associated chains that were equally common.

The TCR was taken from a woman aged 50 to 65 in good health and CMV-seropositive. The chain couples TRBV7-9 to TRBJ2-3; the D gene is possibly TRBD2, with 5 bases matching. The sample comprised PBMCs. Read as DNA, the sequence is TGTGCCAGCAGTCCCCTGACACTAGGGTTTTTAGATACGCAGTATTTT. It translates as CASSPLTLGFLDTQYF.